The present T cell receptor beta chain was sequenced within a study of blood T cell repertoires in COVID-19 (dated by TCRdb to the early 2020s). For the wider study: Samples from collaborators originated in the United States, Italy and Spain and spanned both the acute and convalescent phases of COVID-19. The material from the prospective study consisted of cDNA or gDNA derived from T cells, B-cell-depleted T cells, or PBMCs. Deeply sampled blood TCRbeta repertoires from subjects exposed to, actively infected with, or recovered from COVID-19 were included in the dataset. The repertoires were released in a freely available public database intended as a resource for research on the immune response to SARS-CoV-2. Samples were obtained from the ongoing ImmuneRACE study (first 160 participants) and from about 1,300 subjects provided by 6 global collaborators. Sample metadata almost always included a de-identified subject ID, COVID-19 status, age in years and sex. HLA class I and class II types, where available, came from metadata supplied by the sample provider rather than from assay-based typing.

Participants in the prospective study were aged roughly 18 to 100 years, lived in 20 to 30 United States geographic areas, and enrolled through a virtual design. Cohort assignment in the prospective study relied on participant-reported clinical history from a screening survey and a study questionnaire. Each participant in the prospective study had whole blood, serum and a nasopharyngeal or oropharyngeal swab collected by mobile phlebotomists. Prospective study participants could optionally give additional blood draws and questionnaires over an approximately two-month period. Before DNA extraction, blood samples from the prospective study were shipped at room temperature or frozen. Details on this clone: The antigen it recognizes is unknown. No base-level quality is on record; no much larger clone is a single base apart.

According to the germline V gene, CDR1 reads SGHAT and CDR2 reads FQNNGV. V and J are trimmed by 5 bases and 4 bases, and the gene matches miss 11 bases of the junction. The CDR3 numbers 17 residues from cysteine through phenylalanine. Solely the CDR3 DNA is kept, with 51 bases framed from the first base. Paper-wide results and their limitations: How much clinical and demographic metadata was included differed by source and by participant, and the metadata was provided uncurated.

TCRbeta CDR3 regions were amplified from genomic DNA using the immunoSEQ Assay, a bias-controlled multiplex PCR. In the source study's methods: Nucleated cell counts per sample were estimated from amplification of reference gene primers within the assay. To quantify the absolute abundance of each unique TCRbeta CDR3 rearrangement, sequence reads were collapsed and filtered. For each sample, productive Simpson clonality was calculated by taking the square root of Simpson's diversity index across productive rearrangements. The table was pulled from immuneACCESS by TCRdb, which kept in-frame rearrangements only. Such tables lose some clones; where checked, under half of the loss comes from unresolved V genes, and the rest has no known cause. Clonal size and the V and J genes are those of that table, whereas D and trimming came from the DNA. The sample table lists roughly 240,000 clones, 80% to 90% of them with a count of one. The ten largest account for just over 2.5% of the sample.

The sequenced sample consisted of PBMCs or T cells enriched from blood (not recorded which). This receptor chain uses TRBV11-2 and TRBJ2-2; 9 central nucleotides agree with TRBD2. The sequence was collected from a woman younger than 45 with acute COVID-19. The CDR3 region reads CASSPPRLAASTGELFF. In nucleotides, the sequence is TGTGCCAGCAGCCCCCCCCGACTAGCGGCGAGCACCGGGGAGCTGTTTTTT.